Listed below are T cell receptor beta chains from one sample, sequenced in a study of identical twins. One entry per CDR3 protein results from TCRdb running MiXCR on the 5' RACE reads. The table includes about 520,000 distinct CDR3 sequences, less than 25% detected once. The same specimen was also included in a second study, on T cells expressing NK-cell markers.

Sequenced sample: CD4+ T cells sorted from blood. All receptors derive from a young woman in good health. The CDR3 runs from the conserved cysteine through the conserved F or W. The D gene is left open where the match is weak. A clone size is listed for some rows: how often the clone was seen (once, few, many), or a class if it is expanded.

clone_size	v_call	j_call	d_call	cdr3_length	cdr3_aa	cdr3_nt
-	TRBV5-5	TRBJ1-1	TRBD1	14	CASSSGQGRTEAFF	TGTGCCAGCAGCTCGGGACAGGGTAGGACTGAAGCTTTCTTT
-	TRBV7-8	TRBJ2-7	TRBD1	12	CASSRDSSEQYF	TGTGCCAGCAGCCGGGACAGTAGCGAGCAGTACTTC
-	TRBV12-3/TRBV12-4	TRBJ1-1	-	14	CASSLWSRDTEAFF	TGTGCCAGCAGTTTATGGTCCCGGGACACTGAAGCTTTCTTT
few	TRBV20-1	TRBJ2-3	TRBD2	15	CSARELAANTDTQYF	TGCAGTGCTAGAGAACTAGCGGCGAACACAGATACGCAGTATTTT
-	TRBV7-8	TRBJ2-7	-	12	CASSLNLLEQYF	TGTGCCAGCAGCTTAAACCTCCTGGAGCAGTACTTC
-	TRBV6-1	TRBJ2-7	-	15	CASSSTGPISYEQYF	TGTGCCAGCAGCTCAACAGGGCCGATATCCTACGAGCAGTACTTC
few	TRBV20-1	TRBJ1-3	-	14	CSARRQAVFDTIYF	TGCAGTGCTAGGAGGCAGGCCGTTTTTGATACCATATATTTT
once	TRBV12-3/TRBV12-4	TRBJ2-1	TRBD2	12	CASSAGLWEQFF	TGTGCCAGCAGTGCGGGACTATGGGAGCAGTTCTTC
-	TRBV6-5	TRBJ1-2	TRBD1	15	CASSYPSGGTAVYTF	TGTGCCAGCAGTTACCCTAGCGGCGGGACAGCGGTTTACACCTTC
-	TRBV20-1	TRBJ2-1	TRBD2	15	CSAREGSGRYNEQFF	TGCAGTGCTAGAGAAGGCAGCGGGAGGTACAATGAGCAGTTCTTC
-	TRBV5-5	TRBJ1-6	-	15	CASTLDDSGYSPLHF	TGTGCCAGCACCCTCGATGACAGCGGGTATTCACCCCTCCACTTT
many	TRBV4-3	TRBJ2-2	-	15	CASSQGGFAPGELFF	TGCGCCAGCAGCCAAGGGGGCTTTGCCCCCGGGGAGCTGTTTTTT
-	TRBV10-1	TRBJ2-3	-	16	CASSESFDGATDTQYF	TGCGCCAGCAGTGAGAGTTTTGACGGAGCCACAGATACGCAGTATTTT
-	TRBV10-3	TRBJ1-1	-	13	CAASSGFDTEAFF	TGTGCCGCCTCATCAGGTTTCGACACTGAAGCTTTCTTT
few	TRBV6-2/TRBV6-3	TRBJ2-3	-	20	CASSYSIPAQGRPSTDTQYF	TGTGCCAGCAGTTACTCGATACCGGCTCAGGGACGACCTAGCACAGATACGCAGTATTTT
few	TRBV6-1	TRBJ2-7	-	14	CASSADRTRYEQYF	TGTGCCAGCAGCGCCGACAGGACCCGCTACGAGCAGTACTTC
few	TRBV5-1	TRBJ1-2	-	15	CASSPGAGVNYGYTF	TGCGCCAGCAGCCCGGGAGCAGGGGTAAACTATGGCTACACCTTC
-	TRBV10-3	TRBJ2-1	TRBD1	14	CAISDPGGRNEQFF	TGTGCCATCAGTGACCCAGGGGGTCGTAATGAGCAGTTCTTC
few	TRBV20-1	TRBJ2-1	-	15	CSARDSRRSYNEQFF	TGCAGTGCTAGAGATTCCCGCAGGTCCTACAATGAGCAGTTCTTC
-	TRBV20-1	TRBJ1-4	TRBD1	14	CSAEGGTANEKLFF	TGCAGTGCCGAAGGAGGGACAGCTAATGAAAAACTGTTTTTT
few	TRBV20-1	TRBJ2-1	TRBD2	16	CSARSSSGSSYNEQFF	TGCAGTGCTAGATCTTCTAGCGGGAGCTCCTACAATGAGCAGTTCTTC
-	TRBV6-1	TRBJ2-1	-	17	CASSESVTGPYYNEQFF	TGTGCCAGCAGTGAAAGTGTTACAGGGCCTTACTACAATGAGCAGTTCTTC
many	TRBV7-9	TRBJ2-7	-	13	CASSFRGTYEQYF	TGTGCCAGCAGCTTTAGGGGGACCTACGAGCAGTACTTC
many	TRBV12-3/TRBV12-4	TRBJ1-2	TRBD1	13	CASSSDRGYGYTF	TGTGCCAGCAGTTCGGACAGGGGCTATGGCTACACCTTC
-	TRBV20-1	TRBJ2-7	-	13	CSARGGKLYEQYF	TGCAGTGCTAGAGGCGGTAAGCTATACGAGCAGTACTTC
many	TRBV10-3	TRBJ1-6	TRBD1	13	CAISWDRNSPLHF	TGTGCCATCAGTTGGGACAGAAATTCACCCCTCCACTTT
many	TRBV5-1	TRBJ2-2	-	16	CASSLGDGGGTGELFF	TGCGCCAGCAGCTTGGGGGACGGAGGAGGGACCGGGGAGCTGTTTTTT
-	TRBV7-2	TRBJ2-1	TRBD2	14	CASSHGTSGTPQFF	TGTGCCAGCAGCCACGGGACTAGCGGAACCCCGCAGTTCTTC
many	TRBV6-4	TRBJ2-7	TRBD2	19	CASSDSGGTSGRSSYEQYF	TGTGCCAGCAGTGACTCAGGGGGTACTAGCGGGAGGTCCTCCTACGAGCAGTACTTC
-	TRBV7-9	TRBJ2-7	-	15	CASSWTNRGSYEQYF	TGTGCCAGCAGCTGGACTAACAGGGGCTCCTACGAGCAGTACTTC
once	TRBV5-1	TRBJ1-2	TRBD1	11	CASSQGASYTF	TGCGCCAGTTCCCAGGGGGCTAGCTACACCTTC
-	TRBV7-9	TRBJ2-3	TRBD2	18	CARGPGLLAGSPTDTQYF	TGTGCCAGGGGCCCCGGGCTACTAGCGGGATCCCCCACAGATACGCAGTATTTT
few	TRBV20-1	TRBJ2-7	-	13	CSASVGKLGEQYF	TGCAGTGCTAGTGTAGGGAAGTTAGGCGAGCAGTACTTC
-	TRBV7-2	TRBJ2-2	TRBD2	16	CASSLLTSGSFGELFF	TGTGCCAGCAGCTTATTGACTAGCGGGAGCTTCGGGGAGCTGTTTTTT